This T cell receptor (beta chain) was found in a study of lymphopenia after photon versus proton radiotherapy (dated by TCRdb to the late 2010s). With regard to the full study: Photon and proton radiation therapy were compared by the study for their immunological effects in patients with gastrointestinal tumors who developed high-grade lymphopenia. The goal of the study was to characterize the differences between the two radiation modalities in how they affect the immune system. A cohort of some 22 patients with gastrointestinal tumors who received either photon or proton therapy and subsequently developed lymphopenia was included.

Results and caveats for the whole study, not just this receptor: The survival association was assessed only in patients who died, and the authors presented better survival with proton therapy as a possibility rather than a demonstrated result. After the lymphocyte count nadir, photon-treated repertoires showed oligoclonal expansion, especially of CD8+ Temra cells, which drove the drop in diversity. During treatment, patients who received proton therapy stayed relatively stable, whereas patients who received photon therapy lost naive T cells and TCR diversity and gained effector/memory populations. Across the cohort, a larger post-nadir drop in TCR diversity was inversely correlated with overall survival time among patients who died.

As for this clone: Its antigen remains unidentified. Base qualities are not recorded, but no much larger clone differs from it by a single base.

Receptor amplification or capture employed the immunoSEQ multiplex PCR assay. Alongside multiparametric flow cytometry, deep sequencing of rearranged TCR beta loci was used to profile the T cell repertoires. Drawn from immuneACCESS, this table holds only the in-frame rearrangements with V and J called that TCRdb kept. Clones are partly lost; checked studies trace under half to an unresolved V gene and leave the rest unexplained. This sample comprises 70,000 or so clones, roughly 91% of them detected only once. The leading ten clones occupy approximately 2.6% of the sample. There are 12 amino acids in the CDR3, from cysteine to phenylalanine inclusive. Kept here is only the CDR3 DNA, which spans 36 bases and is read in frame from base 1. Reading the germline V gene gives CDR1 SGDLS and CDR2 YYNGEE. The trim is 3 bases for V and 6 bases for J, with a gap of 8 bases between the germline ends.

This TCR was sampled from a woman aged 70 to 79 with pancreatic cancer. The specimen comprised peripheral blood, sampled from a patient treated with photon-based radiotherapy. This chain is built from TRBV9 and TRBJ2-3; D gene: possibly TRBD1, on 5 matching bases. The bases are TGTGCCAGCAGCGGTTACAGGGATACGCAGTATTTT. This encodes CASSGYRDTQYF.